The following is a T cell receptor (beta chain) sequence with its context. Its antigen is not known. This record comes from a study of T cell responses to AZD1222 COVID-19 vaccine. General observations from the study: Increases in Spike-specific TCR breadth and depth were seen after two AZD1222 doses. Targeting of unmutated variant regions was reportedly seen in nearly half of spike-specific TCRs.

The protocol was immunoSEQ multiplex PCR, while the TCRdb copy is restricted to in-frame clones and leaves out a portion. This sample has 100,000 to 150,000 clones, with around 87% found just once. The V gene end was trimmed by 10 bases and the J gene end by 0 bases; junction bases not matched to a gene: 11. The germline gives CDR1 SGHVS, CDR2 FQNEAQ. There are 15 residues in the CDR3. This TCR was recovered from an adult who received the AZD1222 COVID-19 vaccine. Source: peripheral blood, taken 28 days after the second AZD1222 dose. The J gene is TRBJ1-1, the V gene TRBV7-8; TRBD1 aligns across 7 bases. This CDR3 is CATSRQGDMNTEAFF. As DNA, the CDR3 is TGTGCCACCTCCCGACAGGGTGACATGAACACTGAAGCTTTCTTT.